This record looks at one TCR beta chain sequence and its context. It has no known antigen specificity. No qualities accompany the bases; no much larger clone lies one base away. The CDR3 goes from the cysteine to the phenylalanine over 16 residues. The DNA shown is the 48-base CDR3, in frame from base 1. Trimming takes 1 base from V and 3 bases from J, and the germline ends sit 16 bases apart. From the germline V gene, CDR1 is MNHNS and CDR2 is SASEGT. The library was built by means of the immunoSEQ multiplex PCR assay. For the multiplex PCR, a mixture combining 60 forward primers for TCR Vbeta segments and 13 reverse primers for TCR Jbeta segments was used. The CDR3 region of rearranged TCR beta genes was amplified from genomic DNA by a multiplex PCR assay. On the Illumina HiSeq System, the amplified TCR beta libraries were sequenced as 87-base-pair reads. In the authors' own workflow: In a later analysis, some 80 million unique TCR beta chains were counted across the approximately 620 repertoires, and roughly 10 million of these chains were shared by at least two donors. A nearest-neighbor algorithm error-corrected the raw reads and collapsed the reads into unique sequences, merging closely related sequences to remove PCR and sequencing errors. To assign V, D and J gene segments, CDR3 sequences were aligned to IMGT reference sequences. For a sequence to be retained, a match of at least six nucleotides was required to both a V gene segment and a J gene segment. A rearrangement was called productive if the CDR3 had no stop codons and remained in frame with V and J, and every other rearrangement was called non-productive. Following IMGT convention, CDR3 was defined as the stretch from the second conserved V-encoded cysteine up to the conserved J-encoded phenylalanine. The earlier analysis of some 550 of the donors excluded any sequence lacking an unambiguous match to a single V gene segment. An earlier analysis of over 450 of the donors classified V segments as functional when productive rearrangements were above 56.7% and as segregating when the standard deviation between donors was above 5%. To diagnose cytomegalovirus status from the catalog of TCR beta chain sequences, a statistical classification framework was built. In a later analysis, V and J genes were assigned by comparing TCR nucleotide sequences against IMGT/GENE-DB human TR gene sequences. Using the TCRdist pipeline, a later analysis assigned CDR3 sequences along with most-parsimonious VDJ recombination scenarios. In a later analysis, each TCR beta chain was defined by its CDR3 amino acid sequence together with its V-gene family, and reads lacking a unique V-gene family were excluded. In a later analysis, around 600 highly shared, low-generation-probability nucleotide sequences were removed to address suspected cross-contamination and a sequencing artifact. In a later analysis, a clonal expansion index was calculated for each public chain from normalized within-repertoire ranks of inferred template counts. In a later analysis, generation probabilities were computed with a VDJ recombination model fitted to out-of-frame rearrangements, and the resulting probabilities were checked against IGoR. In a later analysis, TCR-TCR, TCR-HLA and TCR-CMV co-occurrence was scored with hypergeometric tests, and a repertoire-size bias correction was applied to TCR pairs. False discovery rates were estimated in a later analysis by permuting HLA or CMV assignments 20 times. In a later analysis, co-occurring TCRs were grouped with DBSCAN, and TCRdist sequence similarity was added when clustering was performed within HLA-allele-positive subsets. Repertoires with fewer than 30,000 or more than 120,000 public chains, plus five repertoires with anomalous nucleotide sharing, were excluded from co-occurrence clustering. Drawn from immuneACCESS, this table holds only the in-frame rearrangements with V and J called that TCRdb kept. Clones are partly lost; checked studies trace under half to an unresolved V gene and leave the rest unexplained. That table gives V, J and clone size, and the DNA gave D and trimming. The sample table records about 130,000 clones; roughly 80% of these occur just once. 3% to 4% of the sample belongs to the ten largest clones.

The data are from a study of cytomegalovirus exposure and HLA in healthy donors (dated by TCRdb to the late 2010s). For the study in its entirety: According to an earlier analysis of 450 to 650 of the donors, some 180 million T cells yielded roughly 100 million unique TCR beta sequences and around 280 Gb of sequence data. Approximately 310 gigabases of sequencing data and approximately 91 million unique TCR sequences made up an early release that covered 500 to 700 HLA-typed donors. To decide whether each TCR beta V gene segment behaved as functional or pseudogenic, an earlier analysis of fewer than 750 of the donors relied on high-throughput TCR beta sequencing. To study patterns of TCR occurrence, a later analysis re-analyzed previously published TCR beta repertoires from 600 to 750 donors and added high-resolution HLA genotyping. HLA typing included class I and class II loci at four-digit resolution. Alongside the repertoire data, information on donor age, sex, ethnicity and CMV serostatus was compiled. The study combined high-throughput TCR immunosequencing, statistical association of individual TCRs with disease status, and machine learning to predict cytomegalovirus infection status. In addition to the first cohort of 666 subjects, a separate validation cohort of approximately 110 different subjects was used. All discovery cohort repertoires had been generated on a single sequencing platform. The number of typed donors differed by locus: about 620-640 for A, B, C, DRB1 and DQB1; some 540 for DQA1; 606 for DPA1; and 400 to 480 for DPB1. Five DR-DQ haplotypes were handled as single units for association and clustering, since linkage in the cohort was strong. In the later analysis, no new phenotypic data were used to find candidate immune exposures; instead, reliance was placed on TCR beta sequences and their occurrence across donors. Using immunosequencing, the study profiled T cell repertoires from about 610 subjects and related those repertoires to cytomegalovirus serostatus. The genetic ancestry cluster associated with self-reported Caucasian donors included over 80% of the 350 to 500 genotyped donors. The aim of the study was to test whether cataloging public T cell receptors could identify signatures of past pathogen exposure. A later genetic analysis took genome-wide SNP genotypes for about 55% of the 666 donors and used that subset as a discovery cohort. Across about 370 genotyped donors of the cohort, an average of about 200,000 unique TCR beta nucleotide sequences per donor were sequenced, and roughly a sixth of those sequences were non-productive. What the research found in general, with its limitations: In vitro tests confirmed that a few of the cytomegalovirus-associated TCR beta chains recognize cytomegalovirus antigens. In a later genetic analysis, fewer N-insertions in productive TCRs were reported among donors in an Asian-associated ancestry cluster than the 666-donor mean. A later analysis found that most CMV-associated TCR beta chains appeared HLA-restricted, with HLA associations seemingly driven largely by CMV exposure. V-gene and J-gene trimming of TCR beta chains was associated with a missense DCLRE1C variant in a later genetic analysis, and the association was replicated in an independent cohort. While some public TCRs were present in many individuals, most TCR sequences turned up only very rarely across donors. Some IMGT-functional V segments, including TRBV6-2 and TRBV6-3, could not be distinguished by the 87-base-pair reads and were therefore excluded. According to a later analysis, TCR association rates differed among HLA loci, with DRB1 alleles showing the most associated TCRs and HLA-C alleles showing the fewest. In a later analysis, HLA-associated TCR beta chains were found to be more clonally expanded and to have lower generation probabilities than equally common non-associated chains. A further reported finding was that TCR beta sequences accurately predicted the HLA-A and HLA-B alleles for most subjects in the first cohort. The study gave a list of about 170 TCR beta chains associated with cytomegalovirus. A cluster of highly shared sequence variants was judged likely to be a technical artifact of the sequencing pipeline. Several of the top co-occurrence clusters appeared to be linked to parvovirus B19, influenza, CMV and Epstein-Barr virus, according to a later analysis. Correlated functional status among segregating V segments might be attributable to linkage disequilibrium, but an unknown experimental factor could not be ruled out. HLA typing was unavailable for some donors at each locus, so association tests used only the typed subset. Assigning TCR associations to individual alleles was difficult when HLA alleles, especially DR and DQ, strongly co-occurred. This cohort had only TCR beta chains sequenced, and the lack of alpha or paired-chain data limited which features could be detected. Because counts were too low, seventeen rarely observed V segments, including chromosome 9 orphons, were left out of the earlier analysis of several hundred of the donors. According to the authors, the approach could potentially be generalized to other disease states and immunological phenotypes. The only immune exposure information available for the cohort was CMV serostatus. The classifier was reported to diagnose cytomegalovirus status with high specificity and sensitivity in both the original cohort and the validation cohort. A later analysis associated about 16,000 TCR beta sequences with specific HLA alleles at a false discovery rate of 0.05. An earlier analysis of approximately 530 of the donors showed that most TCR beta V segments appeared in productive rearrangements either about 87% or about 30% of the time, which broadly matched IMGT annotations. Sequencing depth was assumed to be roughly uniform across donors in the presence/absence analyses, though that assumption may not hold.

In total, 630 or so healthy bone marrow donors made up the cohort. All cohort members were sampled while nominally healthy, although unrecorded immune exposures were likely present. The donor tested CMV seropositive and was one of the 289 seropositive cohort members. Each donor provided a peripheral blood sample, and peripheral blood mononuclear cells were used for TCR beta sequencing. Genomic DNA extraction from the blood cell samples was performed with the Qiagen DNeasy Blood Extraction Kit. Rearrangement joined TRBV6-1 to TRBJ2-7; TRBD1 is possibly the D segment (6 matching bases). The receptor comes from a man younger than 35 in good health and CMV-seropositive. The sample comprised PBMCs. The sequenced DNA is TGTGCCAGCAGTGAAGGGGGGCGACTCTTGGGCTACGAGCAGTACTTC. Translated, this is CASSEGGRLLGYEQYF.